This T cell receptor (beta chain) was sequenced for a study of cytomegalovirus exposure and HLA in healthy donors. About the study: There were about 86 million unique TCRs (from HLA-typed donors) in an early data release.

Germline lookup yields CDR1 ENHRY and CDR2 SYGVKD. V was cut by 6 bases and J by 3 bases, with 14 bases left in between. The CDR3 is 14 amino acids. The study ran its PCR with 60 Vbeta and 13 Jbeta primers. Assay used: immunoSEQ multiplex PCR; TCRdb lists only in-frame clones, some missing. The data contain 90,000 to 100,000 clones, around four fifths of them seen just once; the ten biggest clones take up approximately 2%. The sequencing input was PBMCs. This chain uses TRBV10-3 with TRBJ1-1; tentative D call: TRBD1 (5 bases). This TCR derives from a man in his forties in good health and CMV-seronegative. CDR3 in amino acids: CAISGSGFDTEAFF. The CDR3 DNA is TGTGCCATCAGCGGATCAGGGTTCGACACTGAAGCTTTCTTT.